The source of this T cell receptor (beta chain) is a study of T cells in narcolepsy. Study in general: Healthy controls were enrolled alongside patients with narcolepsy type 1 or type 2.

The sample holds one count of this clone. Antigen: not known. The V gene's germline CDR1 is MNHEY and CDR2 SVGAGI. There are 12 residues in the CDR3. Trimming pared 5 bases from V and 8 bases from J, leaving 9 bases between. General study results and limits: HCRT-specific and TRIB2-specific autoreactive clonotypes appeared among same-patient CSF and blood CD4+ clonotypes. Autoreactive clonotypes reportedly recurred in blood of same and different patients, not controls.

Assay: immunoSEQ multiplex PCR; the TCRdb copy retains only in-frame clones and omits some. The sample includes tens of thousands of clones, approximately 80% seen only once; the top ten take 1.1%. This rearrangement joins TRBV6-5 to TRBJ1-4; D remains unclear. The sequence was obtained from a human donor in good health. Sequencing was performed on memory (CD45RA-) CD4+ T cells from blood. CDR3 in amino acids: CASSVAHEKLFF. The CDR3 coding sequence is TGTGCCAGCAGTGTTGCCCACGAAAAACTGTTTTTT.